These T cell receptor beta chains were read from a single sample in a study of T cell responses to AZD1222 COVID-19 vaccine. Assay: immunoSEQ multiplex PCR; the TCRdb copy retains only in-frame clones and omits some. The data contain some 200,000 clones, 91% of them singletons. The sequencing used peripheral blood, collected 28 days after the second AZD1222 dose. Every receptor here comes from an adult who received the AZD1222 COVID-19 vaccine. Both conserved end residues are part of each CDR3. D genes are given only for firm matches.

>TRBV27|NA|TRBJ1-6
TGTGCCGGCCGCCCGGGATGGCGGTATCCAACCTATAATTCACCCCTCCACTTT
CAGRPGWRYPTYNSPLHF
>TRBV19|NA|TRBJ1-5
TGTGCCAGCCTGGACACTTTCAATCAGCCCCAGCATTTT
CASLDTFNQPQHF
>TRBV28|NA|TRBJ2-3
TGTGCCAGCGGGGGGCAGCATGTCGATACGCAGTATTTT
CASGGQHVDTQYF
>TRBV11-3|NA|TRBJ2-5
TGTGCCAGCGCCACCGGGGAGACCCAGTACTTC
CASATGETQYF
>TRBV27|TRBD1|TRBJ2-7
TGTGCCAGCAGTGCGGGACAGGGGGCCACCTACGAGCAGTACTTC
CASSAGQGATYEQYF
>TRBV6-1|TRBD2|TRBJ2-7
TGTGCCAGCAGTGATCTAGCGGGAGGAGTCTACGAGCAGTACTTC
CASSDLAGGVYEQYF
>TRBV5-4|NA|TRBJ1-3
TGTGCCAGCAGCCCATTGACCGGGGACGTCGTAAACACCATATATTTT
CASSPLTGDVVNTIYF
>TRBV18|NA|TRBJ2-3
TGTGCCAGCTCACCAATTTCCGCCGGGGACTGGTCTAGCACAGATACGCAGTATTTT
CASSPISAGDWSSTDTQYF
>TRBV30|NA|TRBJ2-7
TGTGCCTGGAGTGAGGGGGGCAACTCCTACGAGCAGTACTTC
CAWSEGGNSYEQYF
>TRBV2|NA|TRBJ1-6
TGTGCCAGCAGTGAACGCGGAGGCACGGTGAATTCACCCCTCCACTTT
CASSERGGTVNSPLHF